This T cell receptor (beta chain) emerged from a study of radiotherapy plus CTLA-4 blockade in lung cancer. As for the study in general: In roughly 19% of patients, objective responses were seen; 31% had disease control. Points from the study as a whole: Radiotherapy with ipilimumab was followed by blood expansion of tumor-derived clones. Early blood T cell clone changes and increased post-radiation serum interferon-beta were reportedly the strongest response predictors.

This clone was detected only a few times. Its matching antigen is unknown. Data came from immunoSEQ multiplex PCR; TCRdb stores just in-frame clones and leaves some out. The data show 65,000 to 95,000 clones, 87% seen once. Germline loops: CDR1 SGHRS, CDR2 YFSETQ. The CDR3 loop spans 12 amino acids. Losses at the gene ends were 4 bases for V and 6 bases for J; bases not matched to a gene: 3. Sequenced material: peripheral blood, taken from a patient treated with radiotherapy plus ipilimumab. The sequence was obtained from a human donor with non-small cell lung cancer that progressed on radiotherapy plus ipilimumab. The chain is built from TRBV5-1 and TRBJ1-2, with 7 bases that match TRBD1. CDR3 region: CASSLTGNGYTF. Here the CDR3 DNA reads TGCGCCAGCAGCCTGACAGGGAATGGCTACACCTTC.